This T cell receptor beta chain was captured in a study of identical twins. The CDR3 has 17 residues. The junction had 3 bases not matched to a gene; V was cut back by 1 base and J by 0 bases. Germline loops: CDR1 SGHKS, CDR2 YYEKEE (reference sequence). Findings and caveats of the study: Invariant cells of the MAIT and iNKT types might have partly distorted the zero-insertion analyses.

This clonotype occurred a few times. The antigen is not known. One entry per CDR3 protein, called by TCRdb with MiXCR from the 5' RACE reads. The sample contains under 1 million distinct CDR3 sequences, roughly an eighth of which appear only once. The same sample was also studied in work on yellow fever vaccine responses in identical twins.

The TCR sequence derives from a woman younger than 35 in good health. The chain couples TRBV5-5 to TRBJ2-3, with 12 bases lining up with TRBD2. The sample consisted of PBMCs. As DNA, the CDR3 is TGTGCCAGCAGCTTGACCGGACTAGCGGGGAGCACAGATACGCAGTATTTT. Translation gives CASSLTGLAGSTDTQYF.